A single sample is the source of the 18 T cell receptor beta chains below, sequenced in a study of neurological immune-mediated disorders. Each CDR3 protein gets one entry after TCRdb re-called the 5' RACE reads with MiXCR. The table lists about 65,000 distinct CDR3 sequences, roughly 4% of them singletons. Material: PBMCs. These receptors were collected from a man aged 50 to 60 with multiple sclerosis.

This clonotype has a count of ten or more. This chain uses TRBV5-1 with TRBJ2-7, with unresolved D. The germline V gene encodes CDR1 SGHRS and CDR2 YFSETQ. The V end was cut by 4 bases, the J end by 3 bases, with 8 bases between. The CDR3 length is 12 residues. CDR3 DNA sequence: TGCGCCAGCAGCCCTAGACACTACGAGCAGTACTTC. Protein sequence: CASSPRHYEQYF.

As DNA, the CDR3 is TGTGCCATCAGGATGACTAGTACAGATACGCAGTATTTT. Its translation: CAIRMTSTDTQYF. This rearrangement joins TRBV10-3 to TRBJ2-3; tentative D call: TRBD2 (6 bases). The V gene's germline CDR1 is ENHRY and CDR2 SYGVKD. V lost 6 bases, J lost 3 bases, and 10 bases lay in between. This CDR3 has 13 amino acids.

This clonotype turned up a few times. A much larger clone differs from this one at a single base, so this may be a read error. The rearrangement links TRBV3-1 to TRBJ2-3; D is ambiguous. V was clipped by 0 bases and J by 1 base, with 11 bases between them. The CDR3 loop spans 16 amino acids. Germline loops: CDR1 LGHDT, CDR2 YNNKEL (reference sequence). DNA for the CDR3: TGTGCCAGCAGCCAAGATCCCGAATTAGGCACAGATACGCAGTATTTT. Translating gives CASSQDPELGTDTQYF.

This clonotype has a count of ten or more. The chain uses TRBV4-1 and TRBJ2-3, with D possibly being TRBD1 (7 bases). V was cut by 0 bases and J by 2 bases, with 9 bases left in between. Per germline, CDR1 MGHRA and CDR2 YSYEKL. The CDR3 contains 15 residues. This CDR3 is CASSQDRGATDTQYF. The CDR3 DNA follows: TGCGCCAGCAGCCAAGACAGGGGGGCCACAGATACGCAGTATTTT.

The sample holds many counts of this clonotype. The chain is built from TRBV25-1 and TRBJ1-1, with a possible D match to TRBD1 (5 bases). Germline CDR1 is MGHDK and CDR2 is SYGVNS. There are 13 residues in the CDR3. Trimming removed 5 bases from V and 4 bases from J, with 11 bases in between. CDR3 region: CASSMGRGTEAFF. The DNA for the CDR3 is TGTGCCAGCAGTATGGGGAGGGGCACTGAAGCTTTCTTT. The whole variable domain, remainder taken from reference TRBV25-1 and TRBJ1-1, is EADIYQTPRYLVIGTGKKITLECSQTMGHDKMYWYQQDPGMELHLIHYSYGVNSTEKGDLSSESTVSRIRTEHFPLTLESARPSHTSQYLCASSMGRGTEAFFGQGTRLTVV.

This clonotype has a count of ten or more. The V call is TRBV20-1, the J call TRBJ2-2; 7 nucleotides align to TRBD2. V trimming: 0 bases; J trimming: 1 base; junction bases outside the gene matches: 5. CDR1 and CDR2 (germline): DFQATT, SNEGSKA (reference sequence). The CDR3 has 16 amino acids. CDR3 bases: TGCAGTGCTAGAGATTTGGCTAGCGGGAACACCGGGGAGCTGTTTTTT. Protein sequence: CSARDLASGNTGELFF.

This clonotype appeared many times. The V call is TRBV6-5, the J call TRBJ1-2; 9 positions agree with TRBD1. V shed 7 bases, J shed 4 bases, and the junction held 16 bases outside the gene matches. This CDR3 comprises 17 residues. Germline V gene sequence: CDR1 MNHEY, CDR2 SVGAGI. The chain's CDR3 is CASKTGGQGIPGYGYTF. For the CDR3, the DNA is TGTGCCAGCAAGACCGGAGGACAGGGGATCCCTGGCTATGGCTACACCTTC.

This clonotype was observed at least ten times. CDR3 sequence reads: CASSPGTGGAAYEQYF. The CDR3 DNA reads TGCGCCAGCAGCCCCGGGACAGGGGGCGCCGCCTACGAGCAGTACTTC. The chain has TRBV4-1 and TRBJ2-7; the match to TRBD1 covers 12 bases. Germline CDR1 reads MGHRA; CDR2 reads YSYEKL. The CDR3 runs 16 residues. V shed 4 bases and J 2 bases; nucleotides not matched to a gene: 6.

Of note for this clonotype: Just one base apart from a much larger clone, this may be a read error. The CDR3 region is CASSQDSMTGNTIYF. The CDR3 bases are TGTGCCAGCAGCCAAGACTCCATGACTGGAAACACCATATATTTT. The rearrangement joins TRBV12-3 or TRBV12-4 to TRBJ1-3; D remains ambiguous. This CDR3 region has 15 residues. Trimming took 6 bases from V and 2 from J, leaving 14 bases between them.

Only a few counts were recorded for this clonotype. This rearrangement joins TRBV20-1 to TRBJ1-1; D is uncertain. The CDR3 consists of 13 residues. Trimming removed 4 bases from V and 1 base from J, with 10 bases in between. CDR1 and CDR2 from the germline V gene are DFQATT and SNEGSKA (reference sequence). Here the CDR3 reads CSATRKANTEAFF. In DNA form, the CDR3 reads TGCAGTGCTACCCGGAAGGCGAACACTGAAGCTTTCTTT.

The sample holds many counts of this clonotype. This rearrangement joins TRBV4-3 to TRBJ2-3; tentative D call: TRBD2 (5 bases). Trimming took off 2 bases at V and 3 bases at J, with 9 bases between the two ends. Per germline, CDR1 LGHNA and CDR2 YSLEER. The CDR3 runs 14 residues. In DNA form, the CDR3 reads TGCGCCAGCAGCCAAACCGGGATAACAGATACGCAGTATTTT. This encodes CASSQTGITDTQYF.

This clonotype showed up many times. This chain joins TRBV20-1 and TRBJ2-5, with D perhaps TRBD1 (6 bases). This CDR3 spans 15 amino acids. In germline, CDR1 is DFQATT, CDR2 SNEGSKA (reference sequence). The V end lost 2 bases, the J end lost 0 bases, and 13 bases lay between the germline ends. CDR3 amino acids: CSARLDRFYQETQYF. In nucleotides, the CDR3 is TGCAGTGCTAGATTAGACAGGTTCTACCAAGAGACCCAGTACTTC.

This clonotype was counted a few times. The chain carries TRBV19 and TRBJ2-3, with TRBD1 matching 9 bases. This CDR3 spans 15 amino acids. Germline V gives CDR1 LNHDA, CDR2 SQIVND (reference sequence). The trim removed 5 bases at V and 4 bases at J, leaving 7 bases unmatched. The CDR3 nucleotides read TGTGCCAGTAGTGCGACAGGGGGAACGCCAGATACGCAGTATTTT. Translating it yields CASSATGGTPDTQYF. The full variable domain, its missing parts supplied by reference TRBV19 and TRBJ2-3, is DGGITQSPKYLFRKEGQNVTLSCEQNLNHDAMYWYRQDPGQGLRLIYYSQIVNDFQKGDIAEGYSVSREKKESFPLTVTSAQKNPTAFYLCASSATGGTPDTQYFGPGTRLTVL.

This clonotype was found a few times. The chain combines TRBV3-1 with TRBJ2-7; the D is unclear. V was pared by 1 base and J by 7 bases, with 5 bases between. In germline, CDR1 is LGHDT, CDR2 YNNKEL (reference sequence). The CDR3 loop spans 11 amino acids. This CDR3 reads CASSQVREQYF. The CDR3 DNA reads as TGTGCCAGCAGCCAAGTCAGAGAGCAGTACTTC.

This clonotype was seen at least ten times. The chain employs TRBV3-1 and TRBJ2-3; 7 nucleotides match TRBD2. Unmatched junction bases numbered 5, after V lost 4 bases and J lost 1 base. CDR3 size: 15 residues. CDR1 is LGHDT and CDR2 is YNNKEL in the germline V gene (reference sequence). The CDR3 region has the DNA TGTGCCAGCAGCCCCAGACTAGCAGGCACAGATACGCAGTATTTT. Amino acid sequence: CASSPRLAGTDTQYF.

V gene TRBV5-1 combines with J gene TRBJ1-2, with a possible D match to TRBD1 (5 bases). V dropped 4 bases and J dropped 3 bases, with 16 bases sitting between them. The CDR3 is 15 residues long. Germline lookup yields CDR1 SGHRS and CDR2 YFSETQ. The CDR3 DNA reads TGCGCCAGCAGCAACGGTGGCAGGGCCGACTATGGCTACACCTTC. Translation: CASSNGGRADYGYTF.

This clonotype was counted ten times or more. The CDR3 protein is CSARMTPAGYTF. CDR3 sequence (DNA): TGCAGTGCTAGAATGACCCCCGCTGGCTACACCTTC. V is TRBV20-1 and J is TRBJ1-2, with D hard to call. V was cut by 2 bases and J by 7 bases, with 11 bases left in between. CDR1 is DFQATT and CDR2 is SNEGSKA in the germline V gene (reference sequence). The CDR3 is 12 amino acids.

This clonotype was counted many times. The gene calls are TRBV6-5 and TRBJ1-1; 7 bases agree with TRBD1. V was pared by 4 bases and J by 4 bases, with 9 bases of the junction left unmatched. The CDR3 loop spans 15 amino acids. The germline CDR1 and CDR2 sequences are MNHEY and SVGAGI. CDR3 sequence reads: CASSWETGRVTEAFF. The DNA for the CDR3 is TGTGCCAGCAGTTGGGAGACAGGGAGAGTCACTGAAGCTTTCTTT.